Listed below are T cell receptor beta chains from one sample, sequenced in a study of T cell repertoires in cytomegalovirus infection. TCRdb fed the reads into MiXCR, producing one record per CDR3 protein. The sample gives 290,000 or so distinct CDR3 sequences, roughly a tenth of which show up once; around 2.4% is in the top ten. Source material: PBMCs. Every receptor here comes from a human donor in good health (CMV status not recorded). Some clones in this sample may be carry-over from other donors' samples. The CDR3 runs from the conserved cysteine through the conserved F or W. The D gene is left open where the match is weak. Clone size is given for some rows only: seen once, a few or many times, or a class if the clone is expanded.

cdr3_length: 11; j_call: TRBJ2-7; v_call: TRBV10-2; clone_size: many; d_call: NA; cdr3_nt: TGCGCCAGCAGTGAGGGGTCCGGGCAGTACTTC; cdr3_aa: CASSEGSGQYF
cdr3_length: 18; j_call: TRBJ2-1; v_call: TRBV6-2/TRBV6-3; clone_size: many; d_call: TRBD2; cdr3_nt: TGTGCCAGCAGTCCGTTGCACCTGAGCGGGGGGTTCGTCAATGAGCAGTTCTTC; cdr3_aa: CASSPLHLSGGFVNEQFF
cdr3_length: 14; j_call: TRBJ2-7; v_call: TRBV12-3/TRBV12-4; clone_size: many; d_call: NA; cdr3_nt: TGTGCCAGCAGTTTCAGGGGTGAAAGGGTCGAGCAGTACTTC; cdr3_aa: CASSFRGERVEQYF
cdr3_length: 17; j_call: TRBJ2-1; v_call: TRBV12-5; clone_size: many; d_call: TRBD1; cdr3_nt: TGTGCTAGTGGCTCCCCCGGGACAGTGCCCCCCGACACTGAGCAGTTCTTC; cdr3_aa: CASGSPGTVPPDTEQFF
cdr3_length: 14; j_call: TRBJ2-2; v_call: TRBV5-4; clone_size: many; d_call: TRBD1; cdr3_nt: TGTGCCAGCAGCACGACAGGGATCGCCGGGGAGCTGTTTTTT; cdr3_aa: CASSTTGIAGELFF
cdr3_length: 13; j_call: TRBJ1-1; v_call: TRBV7-2; clone_size: many; d_call: TRBD1; cdr3_nt: TGTGCCAGCAGCTTAAGGCAGGGGGTCGAAGCTTTCTTT; cdr3_aa: CASSLRQGVEAFF
cdr3_length: 15; j_call: TRBJ2-5; v_call: TRBV7-3; clone_size: many; d_call: TRBD1; cdr3_nt: TGTGCCAGCAGCTTAGCAGGGGGCGCGGGGGAGACCCAGTACTTC; cdr3_aa: CASSLAGGAGETQYF
cdr3_length: 14; j_call: TRBJ1-5; v_call: TRBV20-1; clone_size: many; d_call: NA; cdr3_nt: TGCAGTGCCAGGACAAACTATAGCAATCAGCCCCAGCATTTT; cdr3_aa: CSARTNYSNQPQHF
cdr3_length: 14; j_call: TRBJ2-5; v_call: TRBV20-1; clone_size: many; d_call: NA; cdr3_nt: TGCAGTCCCGAAGTGGGCCTATTGGGAGAGACCCAGTACTTC; cdr3_aa: CSPEVGLLGETQYF
cdr3_length: 14; j_call: TRBJ2-2; v_call: TRBV2; clone_size: many; d_call: NA; cdr3_nt: TGTGCCATCCAGGCGGGCTGGCGGGGCGGGGAGCTGTTTTTT; cdr3_aa: CAIQAGWRGGELFF
cdr3_length: 12; j_call: TRBJ2-1; v_call: TRBV20-1; clone_size: many; d_call: NA; cdr3_nt: TGCAGTGGGGCCGGTGTCTACAATGAGCAGTTCTTC; cdr3_aa: CSGAGVYNEQFF
cdr3_length: 13; j_call: TRBJ1-5; v_call: TRBV9; clone_size: NA; d_call: NA; cdr3_nt: TGTGCCAGCAGCGGTGAAGGGGGTCAGCCCCAGCATTTT; cdr3_aa: CASSGEGGQPQHF
cdr3_length: 12; j_call: TRBJ2-7; v_call: TRBV12-3/TRBV12-4; clone_size: many; d_call: NA; cdr3_nt: TGTGCCAGCAGGACTAGTGGCTACGAGCAGTACTTC; cdr3_aa: CASRTSGYEQYF
cdr3_length: 15; j_call: TRBJ2-1; v_call: TRBV7-6; clone_size: many; d_call: TRBD1; cdr3_nt: TGTGCCAGCAGCTACAACAGGGGGCGAAGCCATGAGCAGTTCTTC; cdr3_aa: CASSYNRGRSHEQFF
cdr3_length: 15; j_call: TRBJ1-1; v_call: TRBV7-2; clone_size: many; d_call: NA; cdr3_nt: TGTGCCAGCAGCTTAGGTGTATTGGGGGTTACTGAAGCTTTCTTT; cdr3_aa: CASSLGVLGVTEAFF
cdr3_length: 14; j_call: TRBJ1-4; v_call: TRBV7-9; clone_size: NA; d_call: NA; cdr3_nt: TGTGCCAGCAGCTTAGCTCGGATTAATGAAAAACTGTTTTTT; cdr3_aa: CASSLARINEKLFF
cdr3_length: 12; j_call: TRBJ2-3; v_call: TRBV20-1; clone_size: NA; d_call: NA; cdr3_nt: TGCAGTCCGACGTGGGGGGCAGATACGCAGTATTTT; cdr3_aa: CSPTWGADTQYF
cdr3_length: 18; j_call: TRBJ2-5; v_call: TRBV20-1; clone_size: NA; d_call: TRBD2; cdr3_nt: TGCAGTGCTAGAAGGCTAGCGGGGGCGACGGGCTTTGAAGAGACCCAGTACTTC; cdr3_aa: CSARRLAGATGFEETQYF
cdr3_length: 17; j_call: TRBJ2-2; v_call: TRBV15; clone_size: many; d_call: NA; cdr3_nt: TGTGCCACCAGCAGAGCTGTAACGGCTCTTGACACCGGGGAGCTGTTTTTT; cdr3_aa: CATSRAVTALDTGELFF
cdr3_length: 15; j_call: TRBJ1-6; v_call: TRBV28; clone_size: many; d_call: TRBD1; cdr3_nt: TGTGCCAGCAGTTTGGGGGACAGAACAAATTCACCCCTCCACTTT; cdr3_aa: CASSLGDRTNSPLHF
cdr3_length: 14; j_call: TRBJ1-3; v_call: TRBV7-8; clone_size: many; d_call: TRBD1; cdr3_nt: TGTGCCAGCAGCCTAGGACAGGCTGGAAACACCATATATTTT; cdr3_aa: CASSLGQAGNTIYF
cdr3_length: 13; j_call: TRBJ2-2; v_call: TRBV7-9; clone_size: NA; d_call: NA; cdr3_nt: TGTGCCAGCAGTCTCAGGGCGCCCGGGGAGCTGTTTTTT; cdr3_aa: CASSLRAPGELFF
cdr3_length: 11; j_call: TRBJ1-1; v_call: TRBV7-9; clone_size: NA; d_call: NA; cdr3_nt: TGTGCCAGCAGCTTTGAGGGTGAAGCTTTCTTT; cdr3_aa: CASSFEGEAFF
cdr3_length: 15; j_call: TRBJ2-1; v_call: TRBV11-2; clone_size: few; d_call: NA; cdr3_nt: TGTGCCAGCAGCTTAGACGGGACACCCTACAATGAGCAGTTCTTC; cdr3_aa: CASSLDGTPYNEQFF
cdr3_length: 12; j_call: TRBJ2-3; v_call: TRBV10-3; clone_size: many; d_call: NA; cdr3_nt: TGTGCCATCAGTGGAAAACCAGATACGCAGTATTTT; cdr3_aa: CAISGKPDTQYF
cdr3_length: 15; j_call: TRBJ2-1; v_call: TRBV19; clone_size: many; d_call: TRBD1; cdr3_nt: TGTGCCACCTCATGGACAGGCGATTCCTACAATGAGCAGTTCTTC; cdr3_aa: CATSWTGDSYNEQFF
cdr3_length: 14; j_call: TRBJ1-6; v_call: TRBV20-1; clone_size: few; d_call: NA; cdr3_nt: TGCAGTGCTAGAGGTGGGACCTATAATTCACCCCTCCACTTT; cdr3_aa: CSARGGTYNSPLHF
cdr3_length: 13; j_call: TRBJ1-1; v_call: TRBV10-1; clone_size: NA; d_call: NA; cdr3_nt: TGCGCCAGCAGGGAAAAACTGAACACTGAAGCTTTCTTT; cdr3_aa: CASREKLNTEAFF
cdr3_length: 14; j_call: TRBJ1-6; v_call: TRBV20-1; clone_size: NA; d_call: TRBD1; cdr3_nt: TGCAGTGCTACAGGGGGTTTCTATAATTCACCCCTCCACTTT; cdr3_aa: CSATGGFYNSPLHF
cdr3_length: 16; j_call: TRBJ2-1; v_call: TRBV5-1; clone_size: few; d_call: NA; cdr3_nt: TGCGCCAGCAGCCCCTCGTTGGGGGCCTCCTACAATGAGCAGTTCTTC; cdr3_aa: CASSPSLGASYNEQFF
cdr3_length: 14; j_call: TRBJ2-7; v_call: TRBV19; clone_size: many; d_call: NA; cdr3_nt: TGTGCCAGTAGACCCGGGACCGAACCCTACGAGCAGTACTTC; cdr3_aa: CASRPGTEPYEQYF
cdr3_length: 14; j_call: TRBJ2-7; v_call: TRBV7-9; clone_size: many; d_call: NA; cdr3_nt: TGTGCCAGCAGCGCGGGGATTAGGAGCGACGAGCAGTACTTC; cdr3_aa: CASSAGIRSDEQYF
cdr3_length: 20; j_call: TRBJ2-2; v_call: TRBV28; clone_size: many; d_call: TRBD1; cdr3_nt: TGTGCCAGCAGTCCCGGACAGGGATACCTTATTATGAAGACCACCGGGGAGCTGTTTTTT; cdr3_aa: CASSPGQGYLIMKTTGELFF
cdr3_length: 16; j_call: TRBJ2-2; v_call: TRBV7-3; clone_size: many; d_call: NA; cdr3_nt: TGTGCCAGCAGCTTAGGTCCAGGGAGGAACACCGGGGAGCTGTTTTTT; cdr3_aa: CASSLGPGRNTGELFF
cdr3_length: 14; j_call: TRBJ2-7; v_call: TRBV12-3/TRBV12-4; clone_size: many; d_call: NA; cdr3_nt: TGTGCCAGCAGTTTTGGTACAGTTACCTACGAGCAGTACTTC; cdr3_aa: CASSFGTVTYEQYF
cdr3_length: 17; j_call: TRBJ2-3; v_call: TRBV20-1; clone_size: NA; d_call: NA; cdr3_nt: TGCAGTGCTAGAGATCCTAGGGGCGGGTCTAGCACAGATACGCAGTATTTT; cdr3_aa: CSARDPRGGSSTDTQYF
cdr3_length: 15; j_call: TRBJ2-6; v_call: TRBV6-2/TRBV6-3; clone_size: many; d_call: NA; cdr3_nt: TGTGCCAGCAGTTACTCGAGCTCTGGGGCCAACGTCCTGACTTTC; cdr3_aa: CASSYSSSGANVLTF
cdr3_length: 13; j_call: TRBJ1-2; v_call: TRBV7-9; clone_size: NA; d_call: NA; cdr3_nt: TGTGCCAGCAGCTCGGGACGGATCTATGGCTACACCTTC; cdr3_aa: CASSSGRIYGYTF
cdr3_length: 17; j_call: TRBJ1-1; v_call: TRBV4-1; clone_size: many; d_call: TRBD1; cdr3_nt: TGCGCCAGCAGCCCTACCCCCGGGACAGGGGGCCACACTGAAGCTTTCTTT; cdr3_aa: CASSPTPGTGGHTEAFF
cdr3_length: 12; j_call: TRBJ2-1; v_call: TRBV7-2; clone_size: many; d_call: TRBD1; cdr3_nt: TGTGCCAGCAGCCCCGACAGGGATGAGCAGTTCTTC; cdr3_aa: CASSPDRDEQFF
cdr3_length: 14; j_call: TRBJ1-2; v_call: TRBV6-1; clone_size: many; d_call: NA; cdr3_nt: TGTGCCAGCAGTCCCTGGGAGGTAAACTATGGCTACACCTTC; cdr3_aa: CASSPWEVNYGYTF
cdr3_length: 18; j_call: TRBJ2-3; v_call: TRBV28; clone_size: NA; d_call: NA; cdr3_nt: TGTGCCAGCAGTTTTAGCCTGGGGGGCCGACACAGCACAGATACGCAGTATTTT; cdr3_aa: CASSFSLGGRHSTDTQYF
cdr3_length: 12; j_call: TRBJ2-4; v_call: TRBV29-1; clone_size: NA; d_call: NA; cdr3_nt: TGCAGCGTTGACAGGGCCAAAAACATTCAGTACTTC; cdr3_aa: CSVDRAKNIQYF
cdr3_length: 13; j_call: TRBJ1-2; v_call: TRBV2; clone_size: many; d_call: NA; cdr3_nt: TGTGCCAGCAGTGAATATGTGTTTTCGGGCTACACCTTC; cdr3_aa: CASSEYVFSGYTF
cdr3_length: 15; j_call: TRBJ1-5; v_call: TRBV27; clone_size: NA; d_call: NA; cdr3_nt: TGTGCCAGCAGTTTACTCGGTCCCGGTGGGCAGCCCCAGCATTTT; cdr3_aa: CASSLLGPGGQPQHF
cdr3_length: 14; j_call: TRBJ2-5; v_call: TRBV12-3/TRBV12-4; clone_size: few; d_call: NA; cdr3_nt: TGTGCCAGCAGTCGCCCATGGGGTCGAGAGACCCAGTACTTC; cdr3_aa: CASSRPWGRETQYF
cdr3_length: 14; j_call: TRBJ1-4; v_call: TRBV27; clone_size: NA; d_call: TRBD1; cdr3_nt: TGTGCCAGCAGTGACAGGGGGAGGCGGGAAAAACTGTTTTTT; cdr3_aa: CASSDRGRREKLFF
cdr3_length: 14; j_call: TRBJ2-5; v_call: TRBV7-8; clone_size: many; d_call: TRBD1; cdr3_nt: TGTGCCAGCAGCTTAGAGACAGGGGATGAGACCCAGTACTTC; cdr3_aa: CASSLETGDETQYF
cdr3_length: 14; j_call: TRBJ2-7; v_call: TRBV5-1; clone_size: NA; d_call: NA; cdr3_nt: TGCGCCAGCAGCTTGGGGGGAAAGGACTACGAGCAGTACTTC; cdr3_aa: CASSLGGKDYEQYF
cdr3_length: 15; j_call: TRBJ1-5; v_call: TRBV6-5; clone_size: many; d_call: TRBD1; cdr3_nt: TGTGCCAGCAGTCCAACAGGGGGCGCGGGTCAGCCCCAGCATTTT; cdr3_aa: CASSPTGGAGQPQHF
cdr3_length: 11; j_call: TRBJ1-1; v_call: TRBV6-2/TRBV6-3; clone_size: many; d_call: NA; cdr3_nt: TGTGCCAGCAGTTACCTCAGGGAAGCTTTCTTT; cdr3_aa: CASSYLREAFF
cdr3_length: 16; j_call: TRBJ2-6; v_call: TRBV20-1; clone_size: many; d_call: NA; cdr3_nt: TGCAGTGCTAGGGGCCCTGGCCTCTCTGGGGCCAACGTCCTGACTTTC; cdr3_aa: CSARGPGLSGANVLTF
cdr3_length: 16; j_call: TRBJ2-2; v_call: TRBV29-1; clone_size: NA; d_call: NA; cdr3_nt: TGCAGCGTTGAAGGGCAGGGTAGTATGGGCACCGGGGAGCTGTTTTTT; cdr3_aa: CSVEGQGSMGTGELFF
cdr3_length: 17; j_call: TRBJ2-1; v_call: TRBV6-5; clone_size: NA; d_call: NA; cdr3_nt: TGTGCCAGCAGTTACGCCCAAATCACGGGGCGTCGCGGTGAGCAGTTCTTC; cdr3_aa: CASSYAQITGRRGEQFF
cdr3_length: 13; j_call: TRBJ2-2; v_call: TRBV20-1; clone_size: many; d_call: NA; cdr3_nt: TGCAGTGTCATGAGTGATAACACCGGGGAGCTGTTTTTT; cdr3_aa: CSVMSDNTGELFF
cdr3_length: 12; j_call: TRBJ2-7; v_call: TRBV29-1; clone_size: NA; d_call: NA; cdr3_nt: TGCAGCGTTGTTGACAGGTTCTACGAGCAGTACTTC; cdr3_aa: CSVVDRFYEQYF
cdr3_length: 16; j_call: TRBJ1-5; v_call: TRBV6-2/TRBV6-3; clone_size: few; d_call: NA; cdr3_nt: TGTGCCAGCAGTTACTCGGGTCTCCAGAGGAATCAGCCCCAGCATTTT; cdr3_aa: CASSYSGLQRNQPQHF
cdr3_length: 14; j_call: TRBJ1-3; v_call: TRBV5-6; clone_size: many; d_call: NA; cdr3_nt: TGTGCCAGCAGCTTATACTCCCTCCGCAACACCATATATTTT; cdr3_aa: CASSLYSLRNTIYF
cdr3_length: 12; j_call: TRBJ1-1; v_call: TRBV7-9; clone_size: NA; d_call: NA; cdr3_nt: TGTGCCAGCGCCACAGGGCCGACTGAAGCTTTCTTT; cdr3_aa: CASATGPTEAFF
cdr3_length: 15; j_call: TRBJ1-6; v_call: TRBV5-1; clone_size: NA; d_call: NA; cdr3_nt: TGCGCCAGCAGCTTGGGCGACGGGTTGAATTCACCCCTCCACTTT; cdr3_aa: CASSLGDGLNSPLHF